These T cell receptor beta chains were read from a single sample in a study of shared clonotypes between healthy human individuals. Assay used: immunoSEQ multiplex PCR; TCRdb lists only in-frame clones, some missing. The sample carries approximately 640,000 clones, around 72% recorded once. The sequencing sample was made of memory CD4+ T cells sorted from blood. The receptors stem from a woman aged 25 to 39 in good health. The conserved cysteine and the conserved F or W are not part of the CDR3 here. The size field is filled for only some rows; it gives once, few, many or a size class.

NA	TRBV5-5	TRBJ2-3	ASSLRVAAGADTQY
once	TRBV6-5	TRBJ1-1	ASSYGHQNTEAF
NA	TRBV2	TRBJ2-3	ASDASTDTQY
NA	TRBV7-8	TRBJ2-2	ASSLDFNTGELF
NA	TRBV23-1	TRBJ2-7	ASSQVSSYEQY
NA	TRBV20-1	TRBJ2-7	SAEFYEQY
NA	TRBV18	TRBJ2-3	ASTGTSGTNARDTQY
NA	TRBV7-3	TRBJ2-2	ASSTGPTGELF
NA	TRBV2	TRBJ2-1	ASSERLAGRNEQF
NA	TRBV5-4	TRBJ1-4	ASSLNGQYNEKLF
NA	TRBV2	TRBJ1-2	ASSVSAGTNYGYT
NA	TRBV9	TRBJ2-1	ASSVGRLIGEQF
NA	TRBV29-1	TRBJ2-7	SVEILGARPYEQY
NA	TRBV28	TRBJ2-7	ASSFSGSYEQY